The 5 T cell receptor beta chains given below trace back to one sample, sequenced in a study of T cell responses to AZD1222 COVID-19 vaccine (TCRdb year 2021). Library preparation used the immunoSEQ multiplex PCR assay. TCRdb limited this immuneACCESS table to in-frame rearrangements with V and J called. A share of clones is missing; checked studies link under half to unresolved V genes, and the rest is unexplained. This sample comprises 150,000 or so clones, more than 85% of them detected only once. 0.7% to 0.9% of the sample goes to the ten largest clones. The label giving this sample's time point can be read as: baseline before first vaccination. The material was peripheral blood, obtained on day 0 of AZD1222 vaccination. The receptors here all came from an adult in good health.

The chain is built from TRBV4-3 and TRBJ1-2; D gene ambiguous. The CDR3 is 10 residues long. Germline V gene lookup returns CDR1 LGHNA and CDR2 YSLEER. V lost 3 bases to trimming and J lost 10 bases, with 6 bases between them. CDR3 protein: CASSQCLYTF. CDR3 coding DNA: TGCGCCAGCAGCCAGTGCCTCTACACCTTC.

This clone was counted a single time. The genes are TRBV5-6 and TRBJ2-1, with 8 bases identical to TRBD1. The length of the CDR3 is 15 residues. V trimming: 3 bases; J trimming: 7 bases; junction bases outside the gene matches: 9. Germline assignment: CDR1 SGHDT and CDR2 YYEEEE. The CDR3 DNA reads as TGTGCCAGCAGCTCACCGGGACAGGTGGGGAATGAGCAGTTCTTC. Protein sequence: CASSSPGQVGNEQFF.

This clone was detected once. In nucleotides, the CDR3 is TGTGCCAGCAGCCCGATTACAGGGGGGAACACTGAAGCTTTCTTT. Translating it yields CASSPITGGNTEAFF. The gene calls are TRBV3-1 (or the pseudogene TRBV3-2) and TRBJ1-1; TRBD1 agrees at 8 bases. CDR1 is LGHDT and CDR2 is YNNKEL in the germline V gene (reference sequence). This CDR3 comprises 15 residues. After removal of 4 bases from V and 1 base from J, the junction contained 5 bases not matched to a gene.

This chain joins TRBV7-9 and TRBJ2-6, with D uncertain. CDR3 length equals 13 residues. Per the germline V gene, CDR1 is SEHNR and CDR2 is FQNEAQ (reference sequence). V was cut by 4 bases and J by 1 base, with 2 bases left in between. This CDR3 is CASSSSGANVLTF. The CDR3 DNA follows: TGTGCCAGCAGCTCTTCTGGGGCCAACGTCCTGACTTTC.

The chain employs TRBV6-1 and TRBJ1-1; 7 bases agree with TRBD1. Losses at the gene ends were 2 bases for V and 10 bases for J; bases not matched to a gene: 7. CDR3 length: 13 residues. Germline CDR1 is MNHNS and CDR2 is SASEGT. In nucleotides, the CDR3 is TGTGCCAGCAGTGAACAAGAGGGGGCGAGAGCTTTCTTT. It is translated as CASSEQEGARAFF.